This TCR beta chain appears in the sequencing data of a study of blood T cell repertoires in COVID-19. Background on the study: From the United States, Italy and Spain came samples of acute and convalescent COVID-19. T cells, B-cell-depleted T cells, or PBMCs provided the cDNA or gDNA that served as material.

In the original processing: Reference gene primers were amplified, and this amplification served to estimate nucleated cell counts. Assay: immunoSEQ multiplex PCR; the TCRdb copy retains only in-frame clones and omits some. That table is the source of V, J and clone size, and D and trimming were worked out from the DNA. Among around 110,000 clones, approximately 89% were seen once, and the ten largest hold around 7%. The CDR3 has 12 amino acids. Trimming shortened V by 3 bases and J by 1 base, and 3 bases separated the two germline ends. Germline-derived CDR1 and CDR2 are SNHLY and FYNNEI. This sequence was found in a man in his fifties with active or convalescent COVID-19. Material: peripheral blood. The J gene is TRBJ1-1, the V gene TRBV2; no clear D gene. CDR3 nucleotide sequence: TGTGCCAGCAGTGACTCGAACACTGAAGCTTTCTTT. Translation: CASSDSNTEAFF.